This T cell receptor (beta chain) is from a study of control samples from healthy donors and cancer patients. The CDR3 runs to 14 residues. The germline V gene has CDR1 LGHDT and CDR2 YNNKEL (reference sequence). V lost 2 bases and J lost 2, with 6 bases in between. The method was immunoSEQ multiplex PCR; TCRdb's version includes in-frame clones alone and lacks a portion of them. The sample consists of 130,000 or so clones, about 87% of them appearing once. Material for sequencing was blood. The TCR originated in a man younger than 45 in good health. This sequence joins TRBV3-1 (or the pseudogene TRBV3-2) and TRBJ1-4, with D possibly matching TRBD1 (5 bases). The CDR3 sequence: CASSQQGTNEKLFF. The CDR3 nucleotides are TGTGCCAGCAGCCAACAGGGTACTAATGAAAAACTGTTTTTT.